One sample yielded the 13 T cell receptor beta chains listed below, sequenced in a study of blood T cell repertoires in COVID-19. Here immunoSEQ multiplex PCR was the method, and the copy in TCRdb shows in-frame clones only, minus some. The sample carries about 230,000 clones, 70% to 90% recorded once. Sequencing was done on a sample of peripheral blood. Source of these receptors: a woman between 70 and 85 years old with active or convalescent COVID-19.

This clone showed up just once. The V gene is TRBV6-1, the J gene TRBJ2-7, with D unresolved. The CDR3 extends over 13 amino acids. The V gene lost 0 bases and the J gene lost 7 bases, with 10 bases spanning the gap. CDR1 MNHNS and CDR2 SASEGT come from the germline V gene. The CDR3 region has the DNA TGTGCCAGCAGTGAAGCGCAACAGTTAGAGCAGTACTTC. Amino acid sequence: CASSEAQQLEQYF.

This clone was seen a single time. CDR3 sequence: CASSTTGAQGEQYF. DNA of the CDR3: TGTGCCAGTAGTACGACAGGGGCGCAGGGCGAGCAGTACTTC. The chain carries TRBV19 and TRBJ2-7; TRBD1 matches at 8 bases. V lost 4 bases, J lost 6 bases, and 8 bases stayed unmatched. The CDR3 consists of 14 residues. Germline lookup yields CDR1 LNHDA and CDR2 SQIVND (reference sequence).

The genes are TRBV19 and TRBJ2-3, with 9 bases matching TRBD1. Germline V gene sequence: CDR1 LNHDA, CDR2 SQIVND (reference sequence). CDR3 length equals 15 residues. The junction had 8 bases not matched to a gene; V was cut back by 5 bases and J by 5 bases. The CDR3 here is CASSVGQGWIDTQYF. The CDR3 region has the DNA TGTGCCAGTAGTGTCGGACAGGGGTGGATAGATACGCAGTATTTT.

The chain has TRBV18 and TRBJ1-4, with D possibly matching TRBD1 (5 bases). The ends were cut back, 1 base at V and 4 bases at J, with 7 bases in the middle. From germline, CDR1 is KGHSH and CDR2 LQKENI. This CDR3 comprises 14 residues. The CDR3 nucleotides are TGTGCCAGCTCACCACGACAGTATAATGAAAAACTGTTTTTT. It translates to CASSPRQYNEKLFF.

The CDR3 here is CASSQDSYGYTF. DNA for the CDR3: TGCGCCAGCAGCCAGGACAGCTATGGCTACACCTTC. V usage is TRBV4-3 and J usage is TRBJ1-2; perhaps TRBD1 as D (6 bases). Deletions cut 3 bases from V and 4 bases from J, with 6 bases between. Germline V gene sequence: CDR1 LGHNA, CDR2 YSLEER. This CDR3 has 12 amino acids.

The rearrangement joins TRBV19 to TRBJ1-3, with no clear D. V was shortened by 5 bases and J by 0 bases, with 17 bases between the two germline ends. CDR1 is LNHDA, CDR2 SQIVND, per germline (reference sequence). The CDR3 loop spans 17 amino acids. The CDR3 bases are TGTGCCAGTAGTTTCTTGGACGGGAAATTCTCTGGAAACACCATATATTTT. It specifies CASSFLDGKFSGNTIYF. The variable domain in full, with the rest retrieved from reference TRBV19 and TRBJ1-3, is DGGITQSPKYLFRKEGQNVTLSCEQNLNHDAMYWYRQDPGQGLRLIYYSQIVNDFQKGDIAEGYSVSREKKESFPLTVTSAQKNPTAFYLCASSFLDGKFSGNTIYFGEGSWLTVV.

The chain joins TRBV4-1 to TRBJ2-2, with 11 bases fitting TRBD1. The germline V gene encodes CDR1 MGHRA and CDR2 YSYEKL. This CDR3 is 16 amino acids long. With V trimmed by 5 bases and J by 4 bases, 6 bases remained unmatched. DNA for the CDR3: TGCGCCAGCAGCTCACCGGGACAGGGGGTCACCGGGGAGCTGTTTTTT. As protein: CASSSPGQGVTGELFF.

This clone was observed a single time. The rearrangement uses TRBV12-3 or TRBV12-4 and TRBJ2-4; D unclear. This CDR3 is 13 amino acids long. V was pared by 4 bases and J by 9 bases, with 13 bases between. The CDR3 DNA is TGTGCCAGCAGTTCTGGCCCCAGAAGCATTCAGTACTTC. It encodes CASSSGPRSIQYF.

V and J are TRBV27 and TRBJ1-5; the D gene is possibly TRBD1 (6 bases). The V gene's germline CDR1 is MNHEY and CDR2 SMNVEV (reference sequence). CDR3 length: 14 amino acids. V lost 7 bases and J lost 5, with 15 bases in between. The CDR3 is CASTRAGGHQPQHF. The CDR3 DNA follows: TGTGCCAGCACTCGGGCCGGGGGGCATCAGCCCCAGCATTTT.

The chain couples TRBV9 to TRBJ1-1, with TRBD1 matching 8 bases. Losses at the gene ends were 2 bases for V and 8 bases for J; bases not matched to a gene: 11. CDR3 length: 15 amino acids. CDR1 SGDLS and CDR2 YYNGEE come from the germline V gene. The CDR3 region is CASSVDISTGAEAFF. The CDR3 coding sequence is TGTGCCAGCAGCGTGGACATTTCGACAGGGGCCGAAGCTTTCTTT.

In regard to this clone: An end of the junction does not agree with germline; a read error may underlie this. The J gene is TRBJ2-7, the V gene TRBV7-9; 7 nucleotides line up with TRBD1. CDR3 length: 13 amino acids. The V gene's germline CDR1 is SEHNR and CDR2 FQNEAQ (reference sequence). CDR3 bases: TGTGCCAGCAGCTCCGGGACAGCCTACGGGCAGTACTTC. This encodes CASSSGTAYGQYF. Combining the CDR3 with reference TRBV7-9 and TRBJ2-7 gives the whole variable domain DTGVSQNPRHKITKRGQNVTFRCDPISEHNRLYWYRQTLGQGPEFLTYFQNEAQLEKSRLLSDRFSAERPKGSFSTLEIQRTEQGDSAMYLCASSSGTAYGQYFGPGTRLTVT.

The chain combines TRBV5-1 with TRBJ1-1, with 9 nucleotides matching TRBD1. After removal of 5 bases from V and 7 bases from J, the junction contained 18 bases not matched to a gene. The CDR3 runs to 17 residues. CDR1 is SGHRS, CDR2 YFSETQ, per germline. The CDR3 sequence: CASRLDFGTGIGGEAFF. CDR3 DNA sequence: TGCGCCAGCAGACTAGATTTCGGGACAGGGATAGGGGGTGAAGCTTTCTTT. The complete variable domain, with remaining parts taken from reference TRBV5-1 and TRBJ1-1, reads KAGVTQTPRYLIKTRGQQVTLSCSPISGHRSVSWYQQTPGQGLQFLFEYFSETQRNKGNFPGRFSGRQFSNSRSEMNVSTLELGDSALYLCASRLDFGTGIGGEAFFGQGTRLTVV.

This clone appeared once. CDR3 residues: CASSQSGLYNEQFF. The CDR3 DNA reads as TGTGCCAGCAGCCAATCGGGACTATACAATGAGCAGTTCTTC. The genes are TRBV3-1 (or the pseudogene TRBV3-2) and TRBJ2-1, with TRBD2 matching 7 bases. After removal of 2 bases from V and 4 bases from J, the junction contained 2 bases not matched to a gene. Germline CDR1 is LGHDT and CDR2 is YNNKEL (reference sequence). This CDR3 comprises 14 residues.